A selection of T cell receptor beta chains follows, all from one sample in a study of blood T cell repertoires in COVID-19. Profiling relied on immunoSEQ multiplex PCR, and the TCRdb table lists in-frame clones only, not all of them. The table lists more than 150,000 clones, around four fifths of them singletons. The sample comprised PBMCs or T cells enriched from blood (not recorded which). These receptors all come from a man aged 35-49 years who had recovered from COVID-19. Both conserved end residues are part of each CDR3. Fields, in order: J gene, D gene, V gene, clone size, CDR3 protein, CDR3 DNA. A D gene is named only where the DNA matches it firmly. Not all rows give a size; the values are once, few, many and, for expanded clones, a class.

j_call: TRBJ2-7
d_call: TRBD1
v_call: TRBV19
clone_size: -
cdr3_aa: CASSLQGVGEQYF
cdr3_nt: TGTGCCAGTAGCCTGCAGGGGGTTGGCGAGCAGTACTTC

j_call: TRBJ1-6
d_call: -
v_call: TRBV3-1/TRBV3-2
clone_size: -
cdr3_aa: CASSQDLRTVSSPLHF
cdr3_nt: TGTGCCAGCAGCCAAGATCTTCGGACAGTTAGTTCACCCCTCCACTTT

j_call: TRBJ1-2
d_call: -
v_call: TRBV5-5
clone_size: -
cdr3_aa: CASSLTDDYGYTF
cdr3_nt: TGTGCCAGCAGCTTGACAGACGACTATGGCTACACCTTC

j_call: TRBJ1-4
d_call: -
v_call: TRBV4-1
clone_size: -
cdr3_aa: CASSPSGNEKLFF
cdr3_nt: TGCGCCAGCAGCCCCTCCGGGAATGAAAAACTGTTTTTT

j_call: TRBJ1-3
d_call: -
v_call: TRBV2
clone_size: -
cdr3_aa: CASRDNTGSSGNTIYF
cdr3_nt: TGTGCCAGCAGAGATAATACCGGGAGCTCTGGAAACACCATATATTTT

j_call: TRBJ1-5
d_call: -
v_call: TRBV6-5
clone_size: few
cdr3_aa: CASRNDWNQPQHF
cdr3_nt: TGTGCCAGCAGGAATGACTGGAATCAGCCCCAGCATTTT

j_call: TRBJ2-7
d_call: TRBD1
v_call: TRBV28
clone_size: few
cdr3_aa: CASSLIDREYEQYF
cdr3_nt: TGTGCCAGCAGTTTAATAGACAGGGAATACGAGCAGTACTTC

j_call: TRBJ1-1
d_call: TRBD1
v_call: TRBV11-3
clone_size: -
cdr3_aa: CASSLEGQYTEAFF
cdr3_nt: TGTGCCAGCAGCTTAGAGGGACAGTACACTGAAGCTTTCTTT

j_call: TRBJ1-5
d_call: -
v_call: TRBV10-3
clone_size: -
cdr3_aa: CAISESSQPQHF
cdr3_nt: TGTGCCATCAGTGAGTCAAGCCAGCCCCAGCATTTT

j_call: TRBJ1-2
d_call: -
v_call: TRBV15
clone_size: -
cdr3_aa: CATSRDRSTGYGYTF
cdr3_nt: TGTGCCACCAGCAGAGATCGGTCGACAGGCTATGGCTACACCTTC

j_call: TRBJ2-3
d_call: -
v_call: TRBV2
clone_size: -
cdr3_aa: CASSLGGLEQYF
cdr3_nt: TGTGCCAGCAGTCTCGGAGGATTAGAGCAGTATTTT

j_call: TRBJ1-6
d_call: -
v_call: TRBV11-2
clone_size: once
cdr3_aa: CASSLGRGSYNSPLHF
cdr3_nt: TGTGCCAGCAGCCTTGGACGGGGCTCCTATAATTCACCCCTCCACTTT

j_call: TRBJ2-1
d_call: TRBD2
v_call: TRBV18
clone_size: -
cdr3_aa: CASSNSGSNNEQFF
cdr3_nt: TGTGCCAGCTCAAATAGCGGGAGTAACAATGAGCAGTTCTTC

j_call: TRBJ1-5
d_call: -
v_call: TRBV15
clone_size: -
cdr3_aa: CATSRGAWQPQHF
cdr3_nt: TGTGCCACCAGCAGGGGGGCTTGGCAGCCCCAGCATTTT

j_call: TRBJ2-3
d_call: TRBD2
v_call: TRBV2
clone_size: -
cdr3_aa: CASTLAGGTDTQYF
cdr3_nt: TGTGCCAGCACCCTAGCGGGGGGCACAGATACGCAGTATTTT

j_call: TRBJ2-5
d_call: TRBD2
v_call: TRBV10-3
clone_size: -
cdr3_aa: CAISARLAEGVETQYF
cdr3_nt: TGTGCCATCAGTGCCCGACTAGCGGAAGGGGTGGAGACCCAGTACTTC

j_call: TRBJ2-5
d_call: -
v_call: TRBV27
clone_size: -
cdr3_aa: CASSLRRGRYETQYF
cdr3_nt: TGTGCCAGCAGTTTACGCAGGGGGAGGTATGAGACCCAGTACTTC

j_call: TRBJ1-3
d_call: -
v_call: TRBV15
clone_size: -
cdr3_aa: CATSRDGASPGNTIYF
cdr3_nt: TGTGCCACCAGCAGAGATGGGGCCTCCCCTGGAAACACCATATATTTT

j_call: TRBJ2-1
d_call: -
v_call: TRBV5-1
clone_size: -
cdr3_aa: CASSLTGYNEQFF
cdr3_nt: TGCGCCAGCAGCTTGACAGGTTACAATGAGCAGTTCTTC

j_call: TRBJ1-1
d_call: -
v_call: TRBV2
clone_size: few
cdr3_aa: CASSDEGNTEAFF
cdr3_nt: TGTGCCAGCAGTGATGAGGGGAACACTGAAGCTTTCTTT

j_call: TRBJ2-7
d_call: -
v_call: TRBV5-6
clone_size: -
cdr3_aa: CASSSAYEQYF
cdr3_nt: TGTGCCAGCAGCTCCGCCTACGAGCAGTACTTC

j_call: TRBJ2-3
d_call: TRBD2
v_call: TRBV9
clone_size: -
cdr3_aa: CASSVLSSGRSDTQYF
cdr3_nt: TGTGCCAGCAGCGTTCTGAGTAGCGGGAGATCAGATACGCAGTATTTT

j_call: TRBJ1-5
d_call: -
v_call: TRBV1
clone_size: -
cdr3_aa: CTSSQAEIRGGGNSNQPQHF
cdr3_nt: TGCACCAGCAGCCAGGCGGAAATTCGCGGCGGGGGGAATAGCAATCAGCCCCAGCATTTT

j_call: TRBJ1-5
d_call: -
v_call: TRBV30
clone_size: -
cdr3_aa: CAWSAGLNSNQPQHF
cdr3_nt: TGTGCCTGGAGTGCCGGACTTAATAGCAATCAGCCCCAGCATTTT

j_call: TRBJ2-1
d_call: TRBD1
v_call: TRBV2
clone_size: once
cdr3_aa: CASSSRTGDNEQFF
cdr3_nt: TGTGCCAGCAGTTCCCGGACAGGAGACAATGAGCAGTTCTTC

j_call: TRBJ1-1
d_call: TRBD1
v_call: TRBV12-3/TRBV12-4
clone_size: -
cdr3_aa: CASSLTGRGKAFF
cdr3_nt: TGTGCCAGCAGTTTGACAGGGCGGGGAAAAGCTTTCTTT

j_call: TRBJ2-4
d_call: -
v_call: TRBV9
clone_size: -
cdr3_aa: CASSVALGGPIQYF
cdr3_nt: TGTGCCAGCAGCGTAGCATTGGGGGGGCCCATTCAGTACTTC

j_call: TRBJ1-1
d_call: -
v_call: TRBV19
clone_size: -
cdr3_aa: CASTGREMNTEAFF
cdr3_nt: TGTGCCAGTACCGGCAGGGAAATGAACACTGAAGCTTTCTTT

j_call: TRBJ2-1
d_call: TRBD2
v_call: TRBV2
clone_size: -
cdr3_aa: CASNLLAGIYNEQFF
cdr3_nt: TGTGCCAGCAATCTCCTAGCGGGAATCTACAATGAGCAGTTCTTC

j_call: TRBJ1-4
d_call: -
v_call: TRBV27
clone_size: -
cdr3_aa: CASSLRETNEKLFF
cdr3_nt: TGTGCCAGCAGTTTAAGGGAGACTAATGAAAAACTGTTTTTT

j_call: TRBJ1-1
d_call: -
v_call: TRBV9
clone_size: -
cdr3_aa: CASSVQSGSMNTEAFF
cdr3_nt: TGTGCCAGCAGCGTTCAATCAGGGTCCATGAACACTGAAGCTTTCTTT

j_call: TRBJ1-2
d_call: TRBD1
v_call: TRBV29-1
clone_size: -
cdr3_aa: CSVGTGTFYGYTF
cdr3_nt: TGCAGCGTTGGGACAGGGACTTTCTATGGCTACACCTTC

j_call: TRBJ2-2
d_call: TRBD2
v_call: TRBV13
clone_size: -
cdr3_aa: CASSPGASGSTGELFF
cdr3_nt: TGTGCCAGCAGCCCTGGGGCTAGCGGGAGTACCGGGGAGCTGTTTTTT

j_call: TRBJ2-3
d_call: TRBD2
v_call: TRBV3-1/TRBV3-2
clone_size: once
cdr3_aa: CASSQECAGVGADTQYF
cdr3_nt: TGTGCCAGCAGCCAAGAATGCGCGGGAGTGGGAGCGGATACGCAGTATTTT

j_call: TRBJ2-1
d_call: TRBD2
v_call: TRBV6-5
clone_size: -
cdr3_aa: CASSYSLAAHYNEQFF
cdr3_nt: TGTGCCAGCAGTTACAGCCTAGCGGCCCACTACAATGAGCAGTTCTTC

j_call: TRBJ1-1
d_call: -
v_call: TRBV6-5
clone_size: -
cdr3_aa: CASREGGGTEAFF
cdr3_nt: TGTGCCAGCAGGGAGGGAGGGGGCACTGAAGCTTTCTTT

j_call: TRBJ2-5
d_call: TRBD1
v_call: TRBV18
clone_size: -
cdr3_aa: CASSPPGQGQETQYF
cdr3_nt: TGTGCCAGCTCACCACCGGGACAGGGTCAAGAGACCCAGTACTTC

j_call: TRBJ1-3
d_call: TRBD1
v_call: TRBV18
clone_size: once
cdr3_aa: CASSPRQGAEGNTIYF
cdr3_nt: TGTGCCAGCTCACCTCGACAGGGGGCGGAAGGAAACACCATATATTTT

j_call: TRBJ1-1
d_call: -
v_call: TRBV6-5
clone_size: -
cdr3_aa: CASSYFWGANTEAFF
cdr3_nt: TGTGCCAGCAGTTACTTTTGGGGAGCGAACACTGAAGCTTTCTTT

j_call: TRBJ1-5
d_call: TRBD1
v_call: TRBV6-1
clone_size: -
cdr3_aa: CASSEVWDRAQPQHF
cdr3_nt: TGTGCCAGCAGTGAAGTTTGGGACAGGGCTCAGCCCCAGCATTTT

j_call: TRBJ2-7
d_call: -
v_call: TRBV18
clone_size: -
cdr3_aa: CASSRARPNYEQYF
cdr3_nt: TGTGCCAGTTCGAGGGCTCGACCTAACTACGAGCAGTACTTC

j_call: TRBJ2-1
d_call: TRBD2
v_call: TRBV28
clone_size: -
cdr3_aa: CASGGAGNEQFF
cdr3_nt: TGTGCCTCGGGAGGAGCTGGGAATGAGCAGTTCTTC

j_call: TRBJ1-2
d_call: TRBD1
v_call: TRBV5-1
clone_size: -
cdr3_aa: CASSLSGQGVNGYTF
cdr3_nt: TGCGCCAGCAGCTTGTCAGGACAGGGAGTGAATGGCTACACCTTC

j_call: TRBJ2-5
d_call: -
v_call: TRBV9
clone_size: -
cdr3_aa: CASSATEETQYF
cdr3_nt: TGTGCCAGCAGCGCCACGGAAGAGACCCAGTACTTC

j_call: TRBJ1-3
d_call: -
v_call: TRBV4-2
clone_size: -
cdr3_aa: CASSQDSSGNTIYF
cdr3_nt: TGTGCCAGCAGCCAGGACAGCTCTGGAAACACCATATATTTT

j_call: TRBJ1-2
d_call: -
v_call: TRBV10-3
clone_size: -
cdr3_aa: CAIAAGGARYGYTF
cdr3_nt: TGTGCCATTGCGGCGGGGGGGGCCAGGTATGGCTACACCTTC

j_call: TRBJ2-3
d_call: TRBD2
v_call: TRBV9
clone_size: -
cdr3_aa: CASSPGRTSGSTDTQYF
cdr3_nt: TGTGCCAGCAGCCCGGGAAGGACTAGCGGGAGTACAGATACGCAGTATTTT

j_call: TRBJ1-1
d_call: -
v_call: TRBV19
clone_size: -
cdr3_aa: CASSTVRTGRLTEAFF
cdr3_nt: TGTGCCAGTAGTACCGTCCGAACTGGCAGACTCACTGAAGCTTTCTTT

j_call: TRBJ1-1
d_call: -
v_call: TRBV11-2
clone_size: -
cdr3_aa: CASSLSRGSTEAFF
cdr3_nt: TGTGCCAGCAGCCTCTCGCGGGGGTCAACTGAAGCTTTCTTT

j_call: TRBJ1-3
d_call: TRBD1
v_call: TRBV6-5
clone_size: -
cdr3_aa: CASSYSSGGVGNTIYF
cdr3_nt: TGTGCCAGCAGTTACTCTTCAGGGGGAGTTGGAAACACCATATATTTT

j_call: TRBJ2-5
d_call: -
v_call: TRBV30
clone_size: -
cdr3_aa: CAWSVPGLETQYF
cdr3_nt: TGTGCCTGGAGTGTCCCGGGTCTAGAGACCCAGTACTTC

j_call: TRBJ1-6
d_call: -
v_call: TRBV28
clone_size: -
cdr3_aa: CASRRLVRDSPLHF
cdr3_nt: TGTGCCAGCAGGAGGTTGGTAAGAGATTCACCCCTCCACTTT

j_call: TRBJ1-1
d_call: TRBD1
v_call: TRBV4-2
clone_size: -
cdr3_aa: CASSQGRGQGITEAFF
cdr3_nt: TGTGCCAGCAGCCAAGGTCGGGGACAGGGGATCACTGAAGCTTTCTTT